A single sample gave rise to the 31 T cell receptor beta chains below, sequenced in a study of response to subunit inactivated influenza vaccine (dated by TCRdb to 2017 to 2018). The library was prepared using RT-PCR. Sequencing was carried out with an Illumina HiSeq 2500. In-frame beta chains were kept once TCRdb had trimmed the public reads at Q25 with fastp and called clones with MiXCR. Rows are combined by CDR3 protein, so each entry shows the most common genes and DNA. The sample table records under 200,000 distinct CDR3 sequences; about 11% of these occur just once. The ten largest clones take up approximately 35% of the sample. The sequencing here drew on CD8+ T cells sorted from PBMCs, taken less than 30 months after vaccination. These receptors all come from a man aged 45 to 75 who received an inactivated influenza vaccine. Donor details come from another sample of the same person, matched by shared clones.

This clonotype was found a few times. This sequence joins TRBV28 and TRBJ1-1; D possibly corresponds to TRBD1 (6 bases). The CDR3 extends over 14 amino acids. V was shortened by 6 bases and J by 4 bases, with 15 bases between the two germline ends. Germline-derived CDR1 and CDR2 are MDHEN and SYDVKM. CDR3 amino acids: CASRPQQGPTEAFF. The CDR3 DNA sequence: TGTGCCAGCAGGCCACAACAGGGTCCCACTGAAGCTTTCTTT. Together with reference TRBV28 and TRBJ1-1, the CDR3 gives the full variable domain: DVKVTQSSRYLVKRTGEKVFLECVQDMDHENMFWYRQDPGLGLRLIYFSYDVKMKEKGDIPEGYSVSREKKERFSLILESASTNQTSMYLCASRPQQGPTEAFFGQGTRLTVV.

The V call is TRBV12-3 or TRBV12-4, the J call TRBJ1-5; D not resolved. Deletions cut 5 bases from V and 2 bases from J, with 7 bases between. The CDR3 is 13 amino acids. In DNA, the CDR3 is TGTGCCAGCAGTCTTACAGGCAATCAGCCCCAGCATTTT. Residues: CASSLTGNQPQHF.

This clonotype was seen repeatedly, ten times or more. The chain employs TRBV6-2 or TRBV6-3 and TRBJ2-1; TRBD1 agrees at 9 bases. From germline, CDR1 is MNHEY and CDR2 SVGEGT. The CDR3 length is 18 residues. After removal of 4 bases from V and 9 bases from J, the junction contained 19 bases not matched to a gene. CDR3 amino acids: CASSFQQGASRTYGEQFF. Here the CDR3 DNA reads TGTGCCAGCAGTTTCCAACAGGGGGCATCTCGAACATACGGTGAGCAGTTCTTC.

The chain employs TRBV12-3 or TRBV12-4 and TRBJ1-5; 7 nucleotides match TRBD1. Unmatched junction bases numbered 6, after V lost 7 bases and J lost 3 bases. This CDR3 is built from 14 residues. CDR3 nucleotides: TGTGCCAGCACCACGGGGACAGCCAATCAGCCCCAGCATTTT. It codes for CASTTGTANQPQHF.

This clonotype was picked up a small number of times. J is TRBJ2-1 and V is TRBV11-2; TRBD2 might be the D (6 bases). The CDR3 spans 19 residues. Trimming took 1 base from V and 2 from J, leaving 21 bases between them. Germline V gives CDR1 SGHAT, CDR2 FQNNGV. For the CDR3, the DNA is TGTGCCAGCAGCTTAGGGAGGGGCGGGATACGGGAAACCTACAATGAGCAGTTCTTC. It encodes CASSLGRGGIRETYNEQFF.

The rearrangement joins TRBV7-6 to TRBJ2-3; D is perhaps TRBD2 (5 bases). This CDR3 spans 17 amino acids. CDR1 is SGHVS, CDR2 FNYEAQ, per germline. Trimming left V 5 bases short and J 0 bases short, with 18 bases between. CDR3 nucleotides: TGTGCCAGCAGCCAGGACGAGATGGACTGGAGCACAGATACGCAGTATTTT. Protein sequence: CASSQDEMDWSTDTQYF.

This clonotype occurred a few times. This chain connects TRBV9 to TRBJ2-1, with no clear D. Trimming shortened V by 2 bases and J by 6 bases, and 15 bases separated the two germline ends. The CDR3 loop spans 15 amino acids. Germline CDR1 and CDR2: SGDLS and YYNGEE. The DNA for the CDR3 is TGTGCCAGCAGCGTCTTCCTGGCACCGCCCAATGAGCAGTTCTTC. Translation gives CASSVFLAPPNEQFF.

A few counts support this clonotype. The chain links TRBV20-1 to TRBJ2-1; the D is unclear. Germline V lookup: CDR1 DFQATT, CDR2 SNEGSKA (reference sequence). CDR3 length: 16 amino acids. V dropped 0 bases and J dropped 3 bases, with 15 bases sitting between them. CDR3 in DNA: TGCAGTGCTAGAGATCCCGCAGGAGCAATCTACAATGAGCAGTTCTTC. It is translated as CSARDPAGAIYNEQFF.

This rearrangement joins TRBV25-1 to TRBJ1-6; unclear D gene. This CDR3 contains 15 residues. Germline values: CDR1 MGHDK, CDR2 SYGVNS. V shed 2 bases and J shed 6 bases, with 11 bases lying between them. The CDR3 region is CASSERVPFNSPLHF. CDR3 nucleotides: TGTGCCAGCAGTGAACGGGTCCCCTTTAATTCACCCCTCCACTTT. Combining the CDR3 with reference TRBV25-1 and TRBJ1-6 gives the whole variable domain EADIYQTPRYLVIGTGKKITLECSQTMGHDKMYWYQQDPGMELHLIHYSYGVNSTEKGDLSSESTVSRIRTEHFPLTLESARPSHTSQYLCASSERVPFNSPLHFGNGTRLTVT.

The genes are TRBV7-9 and TRBJ2-3; D is uncertain. The CDR3 is 15 residues long. Germline V gives CDR1 SEHNR, CDR2 FQNEAQ (reference sequence). The V end was cut by 5 bases, the J end by 1 base, with 13 bases between. The CDR3 sequence: CASSPRRVGTDTQYF. The CDR3 nucleotides read TGTGCCAGCAGCCCACGAAGGGTTGGCACAGATACGCAGTATTTT.

The chain uses TRBV29-1 and TRBJ1-1, with D unclear. The CDR3 length is 15 residues. The V end lost 4 bases, the J end lost 0 bases, and 15 bases lay between the germline ends. Germline values: CDR1 SQVTM, CDR2 ANQGSEA. CDR3 DNA: TGCAGCGTTGGACCCATAGAGGCGGTGAACACTGAAGCTTTCTTT. Translating gives CSVGPIEAVNTEAFF. The full variable domain, its missing parts supplied by reference TRBV29-1 and TRBJ1-1, is SAVISQKPSRDICQRGTSLTIQCQVDSQVTMMFWYRQQPGQSLTLIATANQGSEATYESGFVIDKFPISRPNLTFSTLTVSNMSPEDSSIYLCSVGPIEAVNTEAFFGQGTRLTVV.

Ten or more counts support this clonotype. The rearrangement links TRBV7-2 to TRBJ2-3; D remains unclear. The ends were cut back, 5 bases at V and 5 bases at J, with 14 bases in the middle. CDR1 and CDR2 (germline): SGHTA, FQGNSA. This CDR3 spans 14 amino acids. The CDR3 loop is CASSLRLTGDTQYF. Written as DNA, the CDR3 is TGTGCCAGCAGCCTCCGGTTGACCGGAGATACGCAGTATTTT.

This clonotype was observed at least ten times. CDR3 bases: TGTGCCAGCAGCCAAGGATACTTGAAGGGCAGTGAGCAGTTCTTC. Translated, it gives CASSQGYLKGSEQFF. This chain links TRBV14 with TRBJ2-1; D unclear. V was pared by 1 base and J by 9 bases, with 16 bases between. This CDR3 spans 15 amino acids. CDR1 and CDR2 (germline): SGHDN, FVKESK.

In this sample, this clonotype turned up a few times. This sequence joins TRBV7-9 and TRBJ2-7; no clear D. CDR3 length: 14 residues. CDR1 is SEHNR, CDR2 FQNEAQ, per germline (reference sequence). Between the trimmed V and J ends, which lost 5 bases and 1 base, there was a span of 12 bases. The CDR3 here is CASSPTAISYEQYF. In DNA, the CDR3 is TGTGCCAGCAGCCCCACGGCCATATCCTACGAGCAGTACTTC.

At least ten counts were recorded for this clonotype. The chain joins TRBV4-1 to TRBJ1-2, with unresolved D. This CDR3 is 16 amino acids long. In germline, CDR1 is MGHRA, CDR2 YSYEKL. V lost 0 bases, J lost 1 base, and 12 bases lay in between. CDR3 protein: CASSQEESLVNYGYTF. The CDR3 DNA reads as TGCGCCAGCAGCCAAGAGGAGAGTTTAGTTAACTATGGCTACACCTTC.

This clonotype appeared a few times. The gene calls are TRBV6-5 and TRBJ2-3, with a possible D match to TRBD2 (5 bases). This CDR3 is built from 16 residues. Germline CDR1 MNHEY, CDR2 SVGAGI. V lost 0 bases, J lost 2 bases, and 12 bases lay in between. The CDR3 DNA follows: TGTGCCAGCAGTTACTCCACCTACGGGAACACAGATACGCAGTATTTT. It yields the protein CASSYSTYGNTDTQYF.

This clonotype has a count of ten or more. The genes are TRBV5-1 and TRBJ1-2, with D unclear. V was cut by 0 bases and J by 4 bases, with 10 bases left in between. The length of the CDR3 is 14 residues. Germline loops: CDR1 SGHRS, CDR2 YFSETQ. CDR3 in DNA: TGCGCCAGCAGCTTGGAAGGAGGTTTCTATGGCTACACCTTC. It translates to CASSLEGGFYGYTF.

The table lists this clonotype with a few counts. The chain joins TRBV7-9 to TRBJ1-4; D is unresolved. The germline gives CDR1 SEHNR, CDR2 FQNEAQ (reference sequence). V was shortened by 1 base and J by 11 bases, with 5 bases between the two germline ends. The CDR3 is made up of 11 amino acids. The CDR3 coding sequence is TGTGCCAGCAGCTTAGGTCCCAAACTGTTTTTT. Residues: CASSLGPKLFF.

This clonotype has just a few counts. The chain uses TRBV7-9 and TRBJ2-2; TRBD2 aligns across 7 bases. Germline CDR1 SEHNR, CDR2 FQNEAQ (reference sequence). Trimming cost V 5 bases and J 1 base; bases outside gene matches: 4. This CDR3 comprises 15 residues. CDR3 DNA: TGTGCCAGCAGCATTGGCGGGGGGAACACCGGGGAGCTGTTTTTT. Translated, it gives CASSIGGGNTGELFF.

This clonotype came up a few times. The rearrangement joins TRBV5-1 to TRBJ2-1; 8 nucleotides line up with TRBD1. V lost 4 bases and J lost 3; bases outside the gene matches: 6. The CDR3 runs 15 residues. From germline, CDR1 is SGHRS and CDR2 YFSETQ. CDR3 loop: CASSPETGVYNEQFF. CDR3 in DNA: TGCGCCAGCAGCCCAGAGACAGGGGTCTACAATGAGCAGTTCTTC.

This clonotype was picked up a small number of times. The V call is TRBV4-1, the J call TRBJ1-4; D perhaps matches TRBD1 (5 bases). Trimming shortened V by 5 bases and J by 5 bases, and 18 bases separated the two germline ends. Germline loops: CDR1 MGHRA, CDR2 YSYEKL. This CDR3 region has 16 residues. CDR3 amino acids: CASSYGASPSNEKLFF. CDR3 bases: TGCGCCAGCAGCTACGGGGCTAGCCCAAGCAATGAAAAACTGTTTTTT.

The table lists this clonotype with a few counts. The chain recombines TRBV29-1 with TRBJ2-6; TRBD1 aligns across 9 bases. The J segment lost 1 base and the V segment lost 2 bases, leaving 9 bases of the junction unmatched. The CDR3 is made up of 18 amino acids. Germline-derived CDR1 and CDR2 are SQVTM and ANQGSEA. The CDR3 reads CSVESPGQGGSGANVLTF. CDR3 bases: TGCAGCGTTGAATCCCCGGGACAGGGTGGTTCTGGGGCCAACGTCCTGACTTTC.

The rearrangement uses TRBV11-2 and TRBJ2-3, with D uncertain. The CDR3 is 17 residues long. Germline lookup yields CDR1 SGHAT and CDR2 FQNNGV. Trimming pared 0 bases from V and 0 bases from J, leaving 13 bases between. The CDR3 DNA reads TGTGCCAGCAGCTTAGATCATGCACAACGAAGCACAGATACGCAGTATTTT. This gives the protein CASSLDHAQRSTDTQYF.

The chain is built from TRBV19 and TRBJ2-5; D may be TRBD2 (6 bases). The CDR3 extends over 14 amino acids. Trimming stripped 0 bases from V and 3 bases from J, with 8 bases between. Germline CDR1 and CDR2: LNHDA and SQIVND (reference sequence). The CDR3 nucleotides are TGTGCCAGTAGTATAGATCCGGGAGAAGAGACCCAGTACTTC. Protein product: CASSIDPGEETQYF.

The chain is built from TRBV27 and TRBJ2-1; TRBD2 matches at 7 bases. This CDR3 has 14 amino acids. V lost 3 bases, J lost 9 bases, and 8 bases stayed unmatched. Germline V CDR1 and CDR2: MNHEY, SMNVEV (reference sequence). CDR3 amino acids: CASSFVAGAREQFF. The CDR3 region has the DNA TGTGCCAGCAGTTTCGTGGCGGGAGCACGTGAGCAGTTCTTC.

This clonotype showed up just a few times. This chain joins TRBV27 and TRBJ2-1; no clear D. Trimming stripped 3 bases from V and 1 base from J, with 13 bases between. Germline values: CDR1 MNHEY, CDR2 SMNVEV (reference sequence). The CDR3 length is 16 residues. CDR3 nucleotides: TGTGCCAGCAGTTTTACCCCAGCAGAATCCTACAATGAGCAGTTCTTC. Encoded protein: CASSFTPAESYNEQFF.

The chain carries TRBV15 and TRBJ1-5; D uncertain. Germline values: CDR1 LNHNV, CDR2 YYDKDF (reference sequence). Trimming cost V 0 bases and J 6 bases, with 12 bases left between them. This CDR3 region has 15 residues. For the CDR3, the DNA is TGTGCCACCAGCAGAGATCTCACAGCTGGTCAGCCCCAGCATTTT. Translating gives CATSRDLTAGQPQHF.

The chain recombines TRBV6-2 or TRBV6-3 with TRBJ2-1; D may be TRBD1 (5 bases). Trimming cost V 6 bases and J 1 base, with 10 bases left between them. Germline V gene data show CDR1 as MNHEY and CDR2 as SVGEGT. This CDR3 is built from 14 residues. The CDR3 sequence: CASSWGLSYNEQFF. The CDR3 nucleotides read TGTGCCAGCAGCTGGGGCCTATCCTACAATGAGCAGTTCTTC.

This clonotype was seen only a few times. The chain recombines TRBV6-1 with TRBJ2-7; D may correspond to TRBD1 or TRBD2 (5 bases each). Per the germline V gene, CDR1 is MNHNS and CDR2 is SASEGT. V lost 8 bases to trimming and J lost 3 bases, with 17 bases between them. The CDR3 consists of 14 residues. CDR3 nucleotide sequence: TGTGCCAGCGCCAGGGACGGTCCCTACTACGAGCAGTACTTC. This gives the protein CASARDGPYYEQYF.

This clonotype was observed a handful of times. The V and J genes are TRBV20-1 and TRBJ2-6; D unresolved. CDR1 and CDR2 (germline): DFQATT, SNEGSKA (reference sequence). The CDR3 contains 15 residues. V dropped 3 bases and J dropped 0 bases, with 9 bases sitting between them. CDR3 sequence: CSASGGDSGANVLTF. CDR3 sequence (DNA): TGCAGTGCTAGCGGTGGCGACTCTGGGGCCAACGTCCTGACTTTC.

This clonotype was counted between two and nine times. J is TRBJ2-2 and V is TRBV4-1; no clear D gene. The V gene's germline CDR1 is MGHRA and CDR2 YSYEKL. The V end lost 1 base, the J end lost 5 bases, and 5 bases lay between the germline ends. The CDR3 extends over 13 amino acids. CDR3 in amino acids: CASSQVGTGELFF. The CDR3 nucleotides are TGCGCCAGCAGCCAAGTTGGGACCGGGGAGCTGTTTTTT.